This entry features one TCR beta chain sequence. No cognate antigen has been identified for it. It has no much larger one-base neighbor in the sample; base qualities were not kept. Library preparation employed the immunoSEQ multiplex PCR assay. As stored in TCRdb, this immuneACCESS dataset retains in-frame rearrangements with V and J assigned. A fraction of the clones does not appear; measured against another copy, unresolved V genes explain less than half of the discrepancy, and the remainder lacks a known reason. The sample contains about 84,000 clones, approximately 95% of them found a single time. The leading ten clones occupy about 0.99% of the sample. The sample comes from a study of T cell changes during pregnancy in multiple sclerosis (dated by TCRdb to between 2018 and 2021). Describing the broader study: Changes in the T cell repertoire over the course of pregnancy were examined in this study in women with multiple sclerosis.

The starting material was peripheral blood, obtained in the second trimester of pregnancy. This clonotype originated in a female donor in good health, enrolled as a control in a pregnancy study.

The CDR3 protein is CASKLSRKGAGYTF. The DNA is as follows: TGTGCCAGCAAATTATCAAGGAAGGGAGCTGGCTACACCTTC. The chain was built from TRBV28 and TRBJ1-2, with the identity of the D gene unclear. For CDR1 and CDR2, the germline V gene lists MDHEN and SYDVKM. Trimming costs V 7 bases and J 7 bases, and their ends lie 19 bases apart. From cysteine to phenylalanine, the CDR3 is 14 amino acids long. The only DNA kept is the CDR3, 42 bases in frame from the first base.